This T cell receptor beta chain came from a study of Graves' ophthalmopathy and Graves' hyperthyroidism. Study-level results: Forecasting of ophthalmopathy progression by the model achieved roughly 69% sensitivity and 72% to 75% specificity. Stable hyperthyroidism and ophthalmopathy were told apart by a 13-signature model, which achieved almost 90% sensitivity and 81.08% specificity.

This clonotype appeared a single time. Its matching antigen is unknown. The CDR3 totals 16 residues. Germline values: CDR1 ENHRY, CDR2 SYGVKD. Losses at the gene ends were 5 bases for V and 7 bases for J; bases not matched to a gene: 9. RNA transcripts provided the template for amplifying TCR beta CDR3 regions. Amplification began with first-round RT-PCR using HTBI primers, then second-round multiplex PCR was performed. TCRdb reprocessed the multiplex PCR reads via MiXCR and lists one record per CDR3 protein. The sample comprises about 740,000 distinct CDR3 sequences, roughly 41% of which are singletons, and about 40% rests with the top ten.

This TCR was sampled from an adult man with Graves' ophthalmopathy. The chain is built from TRBV10-3 and TRBJ1-6; 9 bases line up with TRBD1. The sequencing sample was made of peripheral blood. CDR3 DNA: TGTGCCATCAGTAAGGGACAGGGAACGAGAAATTCACCCCTCCACTTT. It codes for CAISKGQGTRNSPLHF.